One sample yielded the 23 T cell receptor beta chains listed below, sequenced in a study of blood T cell repertoires in COVID-19. Some clones are missing from TCRdb's copy, which holds only in-frame ones; the method was immunoSEQ multiplex PCR. The table has about 100,000 clones, 70% to 80% seen once. The sample was peripheral blood. The receptors shown here come from a man between 65 and 80 years old with active or convalescent COVID-19.

The CDR3 DNA follows: TGCGCCAGCAGCCTCCGGGCAGGGGCGGACAATGAGCAGTTCTTC. Translation: CASSLRAGADNEQFF. V usage is TRBV5-1 and J usage is TRBJ2-1; the D gene is possibly TRBD1 (6 bases). V lost 4 bases to trimming and J lost 5 bases, with 16 bases between them. Germline CDR1 is SGHRS and CDR2 is YFSETQ. CDR3 length equals 15 residues. The complete variable domain, with remaining parts taken from reference TRBV5-1 and TRBJ2-1, reads KAGVTQTPRYLIKTRGQQVTLSCSPISGHRSVSWYQQTPGQGLQFLFEYFSETQRNKGNFPGRFSGRQFSNSRSEMNVSTLELGDSALYLCASSLRAGADNEQFFGPGTRLTVL.

V gene TRBV18 combines with J gene TRBJ1-3, with 8 bases matching TRBD1. The germline V gene encodes CDR1 KGHSH and CDR2 LQKENI. V was clipped by 6 bases and J by 0 bases; unmatched bases: 4. The CDR3 totals 15 residues. As DNA, the CDR3 is TGTGCCAGCTCCCGCGGACAGGGCTCTGGAAACACCATATATTTT. Translated: CASSRGQGSGNTIYF.

The J gene is TRBJ2-1, the V gene TRBV11-2; TRBD2 matches 10 bases. V dropped 6 bases and J dropped 4; count of bases not matched to a gene: 9. Germline V CDR1 and CDR2: SGHAT, FQNNGV. The CDR3 runs 16 residues. This chain's CDR3 is CASSTLSSGGYNEQFF. The CDR3 DNA reads TGTGCCAGCAGTACCCTCTCTAGCGGGGGTTACAATGAGCAGTTCTTC.

The chain employs TRBV30 and TRBJ1-2, with D maybe TRBD1 (6 bases). Germline V gene data show CDR1 as GTSNPN and CDR2 as SVGIG (reference sequence). Trimming cost V 4 bases and J 4 bases, with 19 bases left between them. This CDR3 contains 15 residues. In DNA, the CDR3 is TGTGCCTGGACCCGAGACAGGCTGGAAAGCTATGGCTACACCTTC. This sequence encodes CAWTRDRLESYGYTF.

As DNA, the CDR3 is TGTGCCAGCAGCCCAATGGACTCTCATTCACCCCTCCACTTT. It encodes CASSPMDSHSPLHF. The chain couples TRBV7-9 to TRBJ1-6; D not resolved. V gave up 5 bases and J gave up 8 bases, with 13 bases separating them. Germline values: CDR1 SEHNR, CDR2 FQNEAQ (reference sequence). The CDR3 totals 14 residues.

This chain uses TRBV2 with TRBJ1-5; no clear D gene. The CDR3 consists of 12 residues. Per germline, CDR1 SNHLY and CDR2 FYNNEI. Trimming took 5 bases from V and 4 from J, leaving 6 bases between them. The CDR3 coding sequence is TGTGCCAGCAGTACTTCTAATCAGCCCCAGCATTTT. Protein sequence: CASSTSNQPQHF.

The chain combines TRBV3-1 (or the pseudogene TRBV3-2) with TRBJ2-1; 16 nucleotides align to TRBD2. The CDR3 loop spans 16 amino acids. The germline CDR1 and CDR2 sequences are LGHDT and YNNKEL (reference sequence). Trimming removed 5 bases from V and 6 bases from J; junction bases left unmatched: 4. CDR3 protein: CASSSGTSGRANEQFF. The CDR3 DNA sequence: TGTGCCAGCAGCTCCGGGACTAGCGGGAGGGCCAATGAGCAGTTCTTC.

The chain carries TRBV3-1 (or the pseudogene TRBV3-2) and TRBJ1-2; D might be TRBD1 (6 bases). The CDR3 totals 14 residues. Germline assignment: CDR1 LGHDT and CDR2 YNNKEL (reference sequence). V lost 4 bases and J 4 bases, leaving 13 bases between the germline ends. The CDR3 loop reads CASSPRTASYGYTF. The CDR3 DNA sequence: TGTGCCAGCAGCCCCCGGACAGCCTCCTATGGCTACACCTTC.

This chain joins TRBV19 and TRBJ1-5; maybe TRBD1 (6 bases). The CDR3 has 15 residues. The V end lost 6 bases, the J end lost 5 bases, and 17 bases lay between the germline ends. CDR1 and CDR2 from the germline V gene are LNHDA and SQIVND (reference sequence). The CDR3 coding sequence is TGTGCCAGTAGGACCGGGACACGGGTCGATCAGCCCCAGCATTTT. It yields the protein CASRTGTRVDQPQHF.

V and J are TRBV30 and TRBJ2-7, with 7 bases aligning to TRBD1. Germline V lookup: CDR1 GTSNPN, CDR2 SVGIG (reference sequence). The CDR3 consists of 13 residues. The V segment lost 1 base and the J segment 2 bases; nucleotides outside the gene matches: 2. The CDR3 reads CAWSAGTAYEQYF. In nucleotides, the CDR3 is TGTGCCTGGAGTGCAGGGACAGCCTACGAGCAGTACTTC.

In this sample, this clone turned up a few times. This sequence joins TRBV5-4 and TRBJ2-7; TRBD1 aligns across 7 bases. Trimming at V came to 2 bases and at J to 3 bases, leaving 2 bases not matched to a gene. The CDR3 has 13 residues. Per the germline V gene, CDR1 is SGHNT and CDR2 is YYREEE (reference sequence). This CDR3 reads CASSFGTDYEQYF. Written as DNA, the CDR3 is TGTGCCAGCAGCTTTGGGACAGACTACGAGCAGTACTTC.

The V gene is TRBV29-1, the J gene TRBJ2-5, with D possibly being TRBD2 (5 bases). This CDR3 spans 14 amino acids. V dropped 0 bases and J dropped 6 bases, with 14 bases sitting between them. Germline values: CDR1 SQVTM, CDR2 ANQGSEA. The CDR3 DNA follows: TGCAGCGTTGAAGATCATCGGGAAGGAAAGACCCAGTACTTC. Translation gives CSVEDHREGKTQYF.

This clone has more than one count but fewer than ten. CDR3 DNA sequence: TGCGCCAGCACCTCGGGGGACAGGATCGCCGAGCAGTACTTC. It translates to CASTSGDRIAEQYF. This chain connects TRBV5-1 to TRBJ2-7; 8 positions agree with TRBD1. Germline CDR1 reads SGHRS; CDR2 reads YFSETQ. The ends lost 6 bases at V and 6 bases at J; junction bases unmatched: 11. The CDR3 totals 14 residues.

The chain couples TRBV6-2 or TRBV6-3 to TRBJ1-5, with D perhaps matching TRBD1 (6 bases). The V gene lost 6 bases and the J gene lost 4 bases, with 16 bases spanning the gap. The CDR3 loop spans 15 amino acids. The germline V gene encodes CDR1 MNHEY and CDR2 SVGEGT. In nucleotides, the CDR3 is TGTGCCAGCAGCGACACGGGACAAAGTAATCAGCCCCAGCATTTT. This sequence encodes CASSDTGQSNQPQHF.

The chain combines TRBV6-6 with TRBJ2-7; tentative D call: TRBD2 (6 bases). The ends were cut back, 0 bases at V and 6 bases at J, with 12 bases in the middle. Per the germline V gene, CDR1 is MNHNY and CDR2 is SVGAGI (reference sequence). The CDR3 contains 14 residues. The CDR3 DNA reads as TGTGCCAGCAGTTACTCGGGGGAGGTGATCGAGCAGTACTTC. As protein: CASSYSGEVIEQYF.

This rearrangement joins TRBV5-1 to TRBJ1-4; possibly TRBD1 for D (6 bases). Germline CDR1 and CDR2: SGHRS and YFSETQ. Between the trimmed V and J ends, which lost 0 bases and 7 bases, there was a span of 19 bases. This CDR3 is 17 amino acids long. DNA for the CDR3: TGCGCCAGCAGCTTGGGGACGTTTGGGGGCGCTAGTGAAAAACTGTTTTTT. It yields the protein CASSLGTFGGASEKLFF.

This chain joins TRBV7-2 and TRBJ2-5, with D tentatively TRBD1 (5 bases). The ends were cut back, 0 bases at V and 5 bases at J, with 10 bases in the middle. The CDR3 has 14 amino acids. Germline V lookup: CDR1 SGHTA, CDR2 FQGNSA. CDR3 region: CASSLALGPETQYF. The CDR3 region has the DNA TGTGCCAGCAGCTTAGCGCTGGGGCCGGAGACCCAGTACTTC.

The chain combines TRBV7-9 with TRBJ2-4, with 8 bases that match TRBD1. The CDR3 extends over 13 amino acids. Germline V lookup: CDR1 SEHNR, CDR2 FQNEAQ (reference sequence). The V segment lost 1 base and the J segment 7 bases; nucleotides outside the gene matches: 0. CDR3 region: CASSLGQGNIQYF. The CDR3 DNA sequence: TGTGCCAGCAGCTTAGGACAGGGGAACATTCAGTACTTC.

CDR3 residues: CASSQDSGPSYEQYF. The CDR3 bases are TGCGCCAGCAGCCAAGATAGCGGGCCGTCCTACGAGCAGTACTTC. This chain uses TRBV4-3 with TRBJ2-7; 7 positions match TRBD2. J lost 1 base, V lost 0 bases, and 3 bases had no gene match. This CDR3 comprises 15 residues. Germline-derived CDR1 and CDR2 are LGHNA and YSLEER.

This chain uses TRBV19 with TRBJ1-2, with 8 bases aligning to TRBD1. V was pared by 3 bases and J by 5 bases, with 2 bases of the junction left unmatched. The CDR3 length is 13 residues. Germline CDR1 LNHDA, CDR2 SQIVND (reference sequence). The CDR3 DNA is TGTGCCAGTAGTATCCGGACAGGGTATGGCTACACCTTC. It translates to CASSIRTGYGYTF.

V is TRBV15 and J is TRBJ2-7, with D hard to call. V was clipped by 0 bases and J by 1 base, with 10 bases between them. The length of the CDR3 is 15 residues. CDR1 is LNHNV and CDR2 is YYDKDF in the germline V gene (reference sequence). The CDR3 DNA sequence: TGTGCCACCAGCAGAGATCGCGGCGCTTCCTACGAGCAGTACTTC. Its translation is CATSRDRGASYEQYF.

This sequence joins TRBV18 and TRBJ2-7; a possible D gene is TRBD1 (5 bases). The CDR3 sequence is 13 residues long. The germline V gene has CDR1 KGHSH and CDR2 LQKENI. The V end was cut by 5 bases, the J end by 3 bases, with 11 bases between. The CDR3: CASSGAAGYEQYF. In DNA, the CDR3 is TGTGCCAGCTCAGGGGCCGCCGGCTACGAGCAGTACTTC.

This clone has only a few counts. The V and J genes are TRBV6-5 and TRBJ1-1; D possibly corresponds to TRBD1 (5 bases). CDR1 and CDR2 (germline): MNHEY, SVGAGI. This CDR3 is 16 amino acids long. V was clipped by 3 bases and J by 3 bases, with 17 bases between them. The CDR3: CASSYFVRGGDTEAFF. Written as DNA, the CDR3 is TGTGCCAGCAGTTATTTCGTCCGGGGAGGGGACACTGAAGCTTTCTTT.